This T cell receptor (beta chain) derives from a study of blood T cell repertoires in COVID-19. CDR3 length: 14 amino acids. With 1 base removed from V and 2 bases from J, the gap between germline ends came to 9 bases. The germline V gene encodes CDR1 SGHRS and CDR2 YFSETQ. Assay: immunoSEQ multiplex PCR; the TCRdb copy retains only in-frame clones and omits some. This sample has about 180,000 clones, with 80% to 90% found just once. The sequenced sample was PBMCs or T cells enriched from blood (not recorded which). The TCR was taken from a woman aged 40 to 50 with acute COVID-19. This rearrangement joins TRBV5-1 to TRBJ1-2, with a tentative D call TRBD1 (5 bases). The DNA of the CDR3 is TGCGCCAGCAGCTTGTCCCCAGGGAACTATGGCTACACCTTC. Amino acid sequence: CASSLSPGNYGYTF.